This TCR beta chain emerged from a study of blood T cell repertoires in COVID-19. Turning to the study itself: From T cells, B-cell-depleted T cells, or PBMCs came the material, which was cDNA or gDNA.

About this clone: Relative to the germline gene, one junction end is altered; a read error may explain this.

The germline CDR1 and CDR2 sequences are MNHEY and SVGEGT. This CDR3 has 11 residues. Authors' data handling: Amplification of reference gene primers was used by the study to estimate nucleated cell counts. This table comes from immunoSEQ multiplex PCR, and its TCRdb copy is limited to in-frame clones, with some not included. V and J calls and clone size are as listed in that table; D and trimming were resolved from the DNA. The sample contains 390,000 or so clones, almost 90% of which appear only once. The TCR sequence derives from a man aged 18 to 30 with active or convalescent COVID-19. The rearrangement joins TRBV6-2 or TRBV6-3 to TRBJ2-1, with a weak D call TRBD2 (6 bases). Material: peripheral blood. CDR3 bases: TGTGCCAGCAGCAACGGAGGGCTAGGGGTCTTC. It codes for CASSNGGLGVF.